One and the same sample provided the 32 T cell receptor beta chains below, sequenced in a study of brain T cells in children with intractable seizures (dated by TCRdb to the early 2020s). To prepare the library, the immunoSEQ multiplex PCR assay was applied. TCRdb took this table from immuneACCESS and kept in-frame rearrangements with V and J called. Such tables lack part of the clones; where checked against another copy, unresolved V genes explain under half of the gap, and the rest is unexplained. The sample has about 340,000 clones on record, 93% of them singletons. The ten most abundant clones make up around 5% of the sample. In the paper's terms, the time point label means: blood from clinic visit 5 months post-surgery; TSC patient then seizure free. The sequencing used peripheral blood, collected about 5 months after surgery. Receptors originate from a boy less than two years old with tuberous sclerosis and intractable seizures.

The V and J genes are TRBV24-1 and TRBJ2-1; 7 bases fit TRBD2. This CDR3 region has 15 residues. The V segment lost 3 bases and the J segment 4 bases; nucleotides outside the gene matches: 5. The V gene's germline CDR1 is KGHDR and CDR2 SFDVKD. The CDR3 region is CATSDTSDLYNEQFF. In nucleotides, the CDR3 is TGTGCCACCAGTGATACTAGCGACCTTTACAATGAGCAGTTCTTC.

This clone was seen a single time. The chain recombines TRBV7-2 with TRBJ2-3; 15 bases are a match to TRBD2. The germline V gene encodes CDR1 SGHTA and CDR2 FQGNSA. This CDR3 is built from 20 residues. V was clipped by 4 bases and J by 0 bases; unmatched bases: 11. CDR3 nucleotides: TGTGCCAGCAGCTCAGCCATCGGACTAGCGGGGGGGTTTAGCACAGATACGCAGTATTTT. This sequence encodes CASSSAIGLAGGFSTDTQYF.

The CDR3 is CASSLDGSNTGELFF. The CDR3 coding sequence is TGTGCCAGCAGCCTTGACGGGTCGAACACCGGGGAGCTGTTTTTT. This rearrangement joins TRBV7-2 to TRBJ2-2; D call uncertain. The CDR3 sequence is 15 residues long. V gave up 5 bases and J gave up 0 bases, with 10 bases separating them. CDR1 and CDR2 from the germline V gene are SGHTA and FQGNSA.

DNA for the CDR3: TGTGCCAGCAGTGAGGCACAGGGGATGGGTTCACCCCTCCACTTT. Its protein is CASSEAQGMGSPLHF. The V call is TRBV6-1, the J call TRBJ1-6, with 7 bases that match TRBD1. CDR1 and CDR2 (germline): MNHNS, SASEGT. The CDR3 has 15 residues. V was pared by 3 bases and J by 9 bases, with 8 bases of the junction left unmatched.

This chain uses TRBV27 with TRBJ2-5; 9 bases are shared with TRBD2. The trim removed 8 bases at V and 4 bases at J, leaving 8 bases unmatched. The germline gives CDR1 MNHEY, CDR2 SMNVEV (reference sequence). The CDR3 runs 14 residues. CDR3 residues: CASLGGGGRETQYF. CDR3 bases: TGTGCCAGCCTCGGCGGGGGGGGCCGAGAGACCCAGTACTTC.

V and J are TRBV6-2 or TRBV6-3 and TRBJ1-5, with TRBD1 matching 7 bases. Germline V gene lookup returns CDR1 MNHEY and CDR2 SVGEGT. The CDR3 is 15 residues long. V lost 2 bases and J lost 5; bases outside the gene matches: 6. CDR3 sequence (DNA): TGTGCCAGCAGTTACCCCAAACAGGGGTATCAGCCCCAGCATTTT. As protein: CASSYPKQGYQPQHF.

This clone appeared once. The chain combines TRBV19 with TRBJ2-2, with 7 positions matching TRBD1. Trimming cost V 3 bases and J 5 bases; bases outside gene matches: 15. The germline V gene has CDR1 LNHDA and CDR2 SQIVND (reference sequence). The CDR3 contains 18 residues. CDR3: CASSILKGGVSGTGELFF. The CDR3 DNA reads TGTGCCAGTAGTATTTTAAAAGGGGGCGTTTCGGGTACCGGGGAGCTGTTTTTT. The variable domain in full, completed from reference TRBV19 and TRBJ2-2, reads DGGITQSPKYLFRKEGQNVTLSCEQNLNHDAMYWYRQDPGQGLRLIYYSQIVNDFQKGDIAEGYSVSREKKESFPLTVTSAQKNPTAFYLCASSILKGGVSGTGELFFGEGSRLTVL.

The chain uses TRBV19 and TRBJ2-1, with TRBD2 identical over 9 bases. Trimming removed 6 bases from V and 9 bases from J; junction bases left unmatched: 9. The CDR3 runs to 14 residues. Germline V gives CDR1 LNHDA, CDR2 SQIVND (reference sequence). The chain's CDR3 is CASRILSGSFEQFF. In DNA, the CDR3 is TGTGCCAGTAGGATACTTAGCGGGAGTTTTGAGCAGTTCTTC.

The V and J genes are TRBV19 and TRBJ2-7, with D perhaps TRBD1 or TRBD2 (5 bases each). The CDR3 is 15 amino acids. V was shortened by 0 bases and J by 2 bases, with 11 bases between the two germline ends. CDR1 and CDR2 (germline): LNHDA, SQIVND (reference sequence). The CDR3 is CASSIESGGTYEQYF. The CDR3 DNA reads as TGTGCCAGTAGTATAGAAAGTGGGGGAACCTACGAGCAGTACTTC.

The chain joins TRBV15 to TRBJ1-1; 7 bases align to TRBD1. The CDR3 sequence is 16 residues long. From germline, CDR1 is LNHNV and CDR2 YYDKDF (reference sequence). The junction had 15 bases not matched to a gene; V was cut back by 5 bases and J by 6 bases. The CDR3 sequence: CATSPLGRGRLAEAFF. The CDR3 DNA reads TGTGCCACCAGCCCTCTCGGGAGGGGGCGCTTAGCTGAAGCTTTCTTT.

V and J are TRBV19 and TRBJ2-2, with 10 bases matching TRBD2. The germline V gene encodes CDR1 LNHDA and CDR2 SQIVND (reference sequence). CDR3 length: 18 amino acids. Germline trimming cut 3 bases from V and 6 bases from J; bases unmatched to any gene: 13. The CDR3 sequence is CASSIVRLAGNTPGELFF. CDR3 bases: TGTGCCAGTAGTATTGTGAGACTAGCGGGTAATACACCCGGGGAGCTGTTTTTT.

V and J are TRBV11-3 and TRBJ2-2; the match to TRBD1 covers 7 bases. There are 15 residues in the CDR3. Germline-derived CDR1 and CDR2 are SGHNT and YENEEA. V dropped 6 bases and J dropped 7; count of bases not matched to a gene: 11. The CDR3 DNA follows: TGTGCCAGCAGTCACACGACAGGGATCATCGGGGAGCTGTTTTTT. It specifies CASSHTTGIIGELFF.

J is TRBJ1-3 and V is TRBV13; D is uncertain. V lost 6 bases, J lost 0 bases, and 6 bases lay in between. Germline lookup yields CDR1 PRHDT and CDR2 FYEKMQ (reference sequence). The CDR3 is made up of 13 amino acids. CDR3 coding DNA: TGTGCCAGCAGTCAGACCTCTGGAAACACCATATATTTT. Its protein product is CASSQTSGNTIYF.

This chain connects TRBV4-2 to TRBJ2-7; D possibly corresponds to TRBD1 (6 bases). The CDR3 is 14 amino acids. Germline V gives CDR1 LGHNA, CDR2 YNFKEQ. The ends were cut back, 4 bases at V and 3 bases at J, with 13 bases in the middle. Written as DNA, the CDR3 is TGTGCCAGCAGCCCCACGGTACAGGGCTACGAGCAGTACTTC. Amino acids: CASSPTVQGYEQYF.

The chain joins TRBV10-3 to TRBJ2-7; D gene uncertain. V shed 3 bases and J shed 0 bases, with 9 bases lying between them. The CDR3 covers 14 residues. Looked up from germline, CDR1 is ENHRY and CDR2 is SYGVKD. CDR3 residues: CAISDTRSSYEQYF. Written as DNA, the CDR3 is TGTGCCATCAGTGACACAAGAAGCTCCTACGAGCAGTACTTC.

J is TRBJ2-3 and V is TRBV4-1, with D possibly matching TRBD1 (6 bases). V dropped 2 bases and J dropped 4 bases, with 13 bases sitting between them. The CDR3 contains 15 residues. Germline values: CDR1 MGHRA, CDR2 YSYEKL. The CDR3 DNA reads as TGCGCCAGCAGCCAATTCTTACAGGGATCAGATACGCAGTATTTT. Translating it yields CASSQFLQGSDTQYF.

The V and J genes are TRBV7-2 and TRBJ1-1; 10 nucleotides line up with TRBD1. From germline, CDR1 is SGHTA and CDR2 FQGNSA. This CDR3 contains 17 residues. Trimming took 2 bases from V and 4 from J; bases not matched to a gene: 10. CDR3 sequence (DNA): TGTGCCAGCAGCTTAAGGGGGACAGGGGTATTTGGCACTGAAGCTTTCTTT. Encoded protein: CASSLRGTGVFGTEAFF.

J is TRBJ1-5 and V is TRBV30, with 8 bases aligning to TRBD1. J gave up 7 bases and V 2 bases, and 7 bases lay outside the gene matches. The CDR3 totals 14 residues. CDR1 and CDR2 from the germline V gene are GTSNPN and SVGIG (reference sequence). Here the CDR3 DNA reads TGTGCCTGGAGTAGACAGGGGAGTTTACAGCCCCAGCATTTT. This translates into CAWSRQGSLQPQHF.

This clone was recorded a few times. The chain combines TRBV2 with TRBJ1-1; no reliable D call. Trimming pared 5 bases from V and 1 base from J, leaving 14 bases between. This CDR3 is 15 amino acids long. Germline V gene data show CDR1 as SNHLY and CDR2 as FYNNEI. CDR3 protein: CASSRGGPTNTEAFF. The CDR3 nucleotides read TGTGCCAGCAGTCGAGGAGGACCAACGAACACTGAAGCTTTCTTT.

The chain uses TRBV19 and TRBJ1-3; unclear D gene. The CDR3 covers 16 residues. Germline assignment: CDR1 LNHDA and CDR2 SQIVND (reference sequence). Trimming removed 2 bases from V and 0 bases from J, with 11 bases in between. The CDR3 loop reads CASSITWVTSGNTIYF. As DNA, the CDR3 is TGTGCCAGTAGTATAACCTGGGTAACCTCTGGAAACACCATATATTTT. The variable domain in full, with the rest retrieved from reference TRBV19 and TRBJ1-3, is DGGITQSPKYLFRKEGQNVTLSCEQNLNHDAMYWYRQDPGQGLRLIYYSQIVNDFQKGDIAEGYSVSREKKESFPLTVTSAQKNPTAFYLCASSITWVTSGNTIYFGEGSWLTVV.

The V and J genes are TRBV7-9 and TRBJ2-7, with TRBD2 matching over 9 bases. Unmatched junction bases numbered 7, after V lost 1 base and J lost 0 bases. This CDR3 is built from 17 residues. CDR1 and CDR2 (germline): SEHNR, FQNEAQ (reference sequence). The CDR3 sequence is CASSLVLLAGVSYEQYF. The CDR3 bases are TGTGCCAGCAGCTTAGTCTTATTAGCGGGAGTCTCCTACGAGCAGTACTTC.

This clone occurred a few times. This chain uses TRBV19 with TRBJ1-5, with D possibly matching TRBD1 (5 bases). Per germline, CDR1 LNHDA and CDR2 SQIVND (reference sequence). V gave up 5 bases and J gave up 0 bases, with 14 bases separating them. CDR3 size: 16 residues. CDR3 nucleotide sequence: TGTGCCAGTAGTCCCCCTGGGGGTACTAGCAATCAGCCCCAGCATTTT. The encoded protein is CASSPPGGTSNQPQHF.

J is TRBJ2-7 and V is TRBV6-5, with D unresolved. The germline V and J ends were trimmed by 4 bases and 0 bases, with 13 bases remaining between them. CDR3 length: 15 amino acids. Germline V gives CDR1 MNHEY, CDR2 SVGAGI. The CDR3 loop is CASSFRHSLSYEQYF. In DNA form, the CDR3 reads TGTGCCAGCAGTTTCCGACACAGTCTCTCCTACGAGCAGTACTTC.

This clone was counted once. The chain uses TRBV6-5 and TRBJ2-1, with 14 bases that match TRBD2. Germline loops: CDR1 MNHEY, CDR2 SVGAGI. The trim removed 8 bases at V and 10 bases at J, leaving 4 bases unmatched. This CDR3 region has 13 residues. CDR3 in amino acids: CASGTSGSGEQFF. CDR3 DNA: TGTGCCAGCGGGACTAGCGGGAGTGGGGAGCAGTTCTTC.

This chain connects TRBV19 to TRBJ2-1; 7 positions agree with TRBD2. The CDR3 has 15 amino acids. The V gene's germline CDR1 is LNHDA and CDR2 SQIVND (reference sequence). V gave up 2 bases and J gave up 4 bases; unmatched junction bases: 5. CDR3: CASSITHGGYNEQFF. The CDR3 coding sequence is TGTGCCAGTAGTATAACACACGGGGGGTACAATGAGCAGTTCTTC.

This chain joins TRBV6-4 and TRBJ2-7, with a possible D match to TRBD2 (6 bases). Germline assignment: CDR1 MRHNA and CDR2 SNTAGT. The V and J ends lost 2 bases and 3 bases respectively, with 41 bases between them. The CDR3 totals 24 residues. DNA of the CDR3: TGTGCCAGCAGTGACCTTTGCCGTCTTGGCGGTTGCTCGGGACTCCTAATGCTAAACTACGAGCAGTACTTC. Translated, it gives CASSDLCRLGGCSGLLMLNYEQYF.

The chain links TRBV30 to TRBJ1-5, with D possibly TRBD1 on 6 matching bases. The CDR3 is 14 amino acids. Trimming took off 5 bases at V and 0 bases at J, with 11 bases between the two ends. Per germline, CDR1 GTSNPN and CDR2 SVGIG (reference sequence). The CDR3 protein is CAWATGLSNQPQHF. DNA of the CDR3: TGTGCCTGGGCGACAGGTCTTAGCAATCAGCCCCAGCATTTT.

V and J are TRBV7-9 and TRBJ2-1; D possibly corresponds to TRBD2 (5 bases). Germline CDR1 is SEHNR and CDR2 is FQNEAQ (reference sequence). Between the trimmed V and J ends, which lost 5 bases and 5 bases, there was a span of 22 bases. The CDR3 is 17 residues long. CDR3 amino acids: CASSPPSPDSWNNEQFF. The CDR3 bases are TGTGCCAGCAGCCCACCCTCCCCGGACTCTTGGAACAATGAGCAGTTCTTC.

The V call is TRBV4-1, the J call TRBJ1-2; TRBD1 might be the D (6 bases). CDR1 is MGHRA, CDR2 YSYEKL, per germline. V was cut by 2 bases and J by 4 bases, with 8 bases left in between. The CDR3 consists of 13 residues. The CDR3: CASSQQGRYGYTF. CDR3 coding DNA: TGCGCCAGCAGCCAACAGGGGCGCTATGGCTACACCTTC.

The chain joins TRBV28 to TRBJ1-2; 9 positions agree with TRBD1. The V gene's germline CDR1 is MDHEN and CDR2 SYDVKM. V lost 6 bases, J lost 6 bases, and 14 bases stayed unmatched. The CDR3 is 16 amino acids. CDR3 residues: CASRTGTGLLGHGYTF. CDR3 DNA sequence: TGTGCCAGCAGAACCGGGACAGGGTTATTAGGGCATGGCTACACCTTC.

V is TRBV2 and J is TRBJ2-4; TRBD2 is a possible D gene (6 bases). Trimming cost V 3 bases and J 6 bases, with 18 bases left between them. This CDR3 is built from 16 residues. Germline V gives CDR1 SNHLY, CDR2 FYNNEI. The DNA for the CDR3 is TGTGCCAGCAGTGAGGGACTTAGGACCGGTAGAAACATTCAGTACTTC. Translating gives CASSEGLRTGRNIQYF.

This clone was picked up one time. V is TRBV29-1 and J is TRBJ1-1; D is unresolved. Germline V gene data show CDR1 as SQVTM and CDR2 as ANQGSEA. The CDR3 loop spans 13 amino acids. V was trimmed by 7 bases and J by 0 bases, leaving 12 bases between them. The CDR3 DNA sequence: TGCAGCGGTGACCGCGGCGTGAACACTGAAGCTTTCTTT. This gives the protein CSGDRGVNTEAFF.